The clone carrying this T cell receptor beta chain was picked up a small number of times. This sample stems from a study of identical twins. MiXCR, run by TCRdb on the 5' RACE reads, gives a single entry per CDR3 protein. Of a few hundred thousand distinct CDR3 sequences detected, 9% to 10% appear once; the ten largest clones hold around 3.1%. The CDR3 length is 17 residues. Germline V gene data show CDR1 as SEHNR and CDR2 as FQNEAQ (reference sequence). J was trimmed by 2 bases and V by 7 bases; bases with no gene match: 12. This sample also appeared in a second study, on yellow fever vaccine responses in identical twins.

This rearrangement joins TRBV7-9 to TRBJ2-3, with 10 bases identical to TRBD2. The receptor was isolated from a woman between 18 and 30 years old in good health. Sequencing was carried out using PBMCs. For the CDR3, the DNA is TGTGCCAGCACCTCCTGGCTAGCGGGAGAGACCACAGATACGCAGTATTTT. Its protein product is CASTSWLAGETTDTQYF.